These T cell receptor beta chains were read from a single sample in a study of tumor-infiltrating lymphocytes in oesophageal squamous cell carcinoma. TCRdb passed the PCR reads through MiXCR, listing each CDR3 protein once. The sample has about 20,000 distinct CDR3 sequences; around 40% are singletons. Sequencing was carried out using blood. These TCRs come from a male donor with esophageal squamous cell carcinoma. The CDR3 runs from the conserved cysteine through the conserved F or W. Each record gives: CDR3 DNA, CDR3 protein, clone size, J gene, V gene, D gene. A D gene is named only where the DNA matches it firmly. Clone size is given for some rows only: seen once, a few or many times, or a class if the clone is expanded.

cdr3_nt: TGTGCCAGCAGCTTACTCCCAGGGGTCGATACAGATACGCAGTATTTT
cdr3_aa: CASSLLPGVDTDTQYF
clone_size: -
j_call: TRBJ2-3
v_call: TRBV7-2
d_call: -

cdr3_nt: TGTGCCAGCACCCTCAGCGGGGGGGACAATGAGCAGTTCTTC
cdr3_aa: CASTLSGGDNEQFF
clone_size: -
j_call: TRBJ2-1
v_call: TRBV28
d_call: TRBD2

cdr3_nt: TGCGCCAGCAGCTTGGCTACTTGGACAGGGGGGATGTCTGAAGCTTTCTTT
cdr3_aa: CASSLATWTGGMSEAFF
clone_size: many
j_call: TRBJ1-1
v_call: TRBV5-1
d_call: TRBD1

cdr3_nt: TGTGCCAGCAGTTTACCCCCAGGACCCCAGCATTTT
cdr3_aa: CASSLPPGPQHF
clone_size: medium-sized
j_call: TRBJ1-5
v_call: TRBV28
d_call: -

cdr3_nt: TGTGCCAGCAGCCGCGATCAGGGTGGGAAAACTAACTATGGCTACACCTTC
cdr3_aa: CASSRDQGGKTNYGYTF
clone_size: medium-sized
j_call: TRBJ1-2
v_call: TRBV7-9
d_call: -

cdr3_nt: TGTGCCAGCAGCTTATTGGCGGGGGATCTCACAGATACGCAGTATTTT
cdr3_aa: CASSLLAGDLTDTQYF
clone_size: medium-sized
j_call: TRBJ2-3
v_call: TRBV7-2
d_call: TRBD2

cdr3_nt: TGCGCCAGCAGCGGTTCTACAGGGGGCAGGACTGAAGCTTTCTTT
cdr3_aa: CASSGSTGGRTEAFF
clone_size: -
j_call: TRBJ1-1
v_call: TRBV10-2
d_call: TRBD1

cdr3_nt: TGTGCCATCAGTGGCGGGATGGGCGAGCAGTACTTC
cdr3_aa: CAISGGMGEQYF
clone_size: -
j_call: TRBJ2-7
v_call: TRBV10-3
d_call: -

cdr3_nt: TGTGCCAGCAGCTGGGGGGGGGTGAATGAGCAGTTCTTC
cdr3_aa: CASSWGGVNEQFF
clone_size: large
j_call: TRBJ2-1
v_call: TRBV7-6
d_call: TRBD2

cdr3_nt: TGTGCCAGCAGCCAAGAAGGGGTCCACGAGCAGTACTTC
cdr3_aa: CASSQEGVHEQYF
clone_size: -
j_call: TRBJ2-7
v_call: TRBV3-1
d_call: -

cdr3_nt: TGTGCCAGCAGCCTCGGACAGGGCGGCGGGGAGGGGTTTTTT
cdr3_aa: CASSLGQGGGEGFF
clone_size: few
j_call: TRBJ2-2
v_call: TRBV7-2
d_call: -

cdr3_nt: TGTGCCAGCAGCTTGGGACAGGCCTACAATGAGCAGTTCTTC
cdr3_aa: CASSLGQAYNEQFF
clone_size: many
j_call: TRBJ2-1
v_call: TRBV5-6
d_call: -

cdr3_nt: TGTGCCAGCAGCTTAGGATTTCAGAATTCACCCCTCCACTTT
cdr3_aa: CASSLGFQNSPLHF
clone_size: medium-sized
j_call: TRBJ1-6
v_call: TRBV7-2
d_call: -

cdr3_nt: TGTGCCAGCAGCTTACGGGGGACTAATGAAAAACTGTTTTTT
cdr3_aa: CASSLRGTNEKLFF
clone_size: -
j_call: TRBJ1-4
v_call: TRBV7-6
d_call: -

cdr3_nt: TGCAGCGCAAGGACAGGGGCCCACGAGCAGTACTTC
cdr3_aa: CSARTGAHEQYF
clone_size: -
j_call: TRBJ2-7
v_call: TRBV29-1
d_call: TRBD1

cdr3_nt: TGTGCCAGCAATCACGGGGGGAACACCGGGGAGCTGTTTTTT
cdr3_aa: CASNHGGNTGELFF
clone_size: many
j_call: TRBJ2-2
v_call: TRBV27
d_call: -

cdr3_nt: TGTGCCAGCACTCTTGGGGCCCTTTCCCGCCGGGGCTACACCTTC
cdr3_aa: CASTLGALSRRGYTF
clone_size: -
j_call: TRBJ1-2
v_call: TRBV12-3/TRBV12-4
d_call: -

cdr3_nt: TGTGCCAGCAGTTTCGGCTCAGGGCAGTCCTACGAGCAGTACTTC
cdr3_aa: CASSFGSGQSYEQYF
clone_size: many
j_call: TRBJ2-7
v_call: TRBV12-3/TRBV12-4
d_call: -

cdr3_nt: TGCAGTGCTAGTAGCCGAAACGGCTTC
cdr3_aa: CSASSRNGF
clone_size: few
j_call: TRBJ2-1
v_call: TRBV20-1
d_call: -

cdr3_nt: TGTGCCAGCAGCGACCGTTCTATCCAAGAGACCCAGTACTTC
cdr3_aa: CASSDRSIQETQYF
clone_size: many
j_call: TRBJ2-5
v_call: TRBV11-1
d_call: -

cdr3_nt: TGTGCCAGCAGCCCTTGGACGGAAAGGGACAATGAGCAGTTCTTC
cdr3_aa: CASSPWTERDNEQFF
clone_size: many
j_call: TRBJ2-1
v_call: TRBV5-6
d_call: -

cdr3_nt: TGTGCCAGCAGCTCCCTCGCGGCAGAGCAGTTCTTC
cdr3_aa: CASSSLAAEQFF
clone_size: once
j_call: TRBJ2-1
v_call: TRBV7-2
d_call: -

cdr3_nt: TGTGCCAGCAGCTTATACGGCGGAAACTATGGCTACACCTTC
cdr3_aa: CASSLYGGNYGYTF
clone_size: -
j_call: TRBJ1-2
v_call: TRBV7-3
d_call: -

cdr3_nt: TGTGCCAGCAGCCCCGAGGCGCGTTCCGAGGAGCTGTTTTTT
cdr3_aa: CASSPEARSEELFF
clone_size: -
j_call: TRBJ2-2
v_call: TRBV7-6
d_call: -

cdr3_nt: TGTGCCAGCAGCCCACGGGGGCTGGGGAATTCACCCCTCCACTTT
cdr3_aa: CASSPRGLGNSPLHF
clone_size: many
j_call: TRBJ1-6
v_call: TRBV7-2
d_call: -

cdr3_nt: TGTGCCATCAGTGAGTATGGCGGGGAACAAGAGACCCAGTACTTC
cdr3_aa: CAISEYGGEQETQYF
clone_size: once
j_call: TRBJ2-5
v_call: TRBV10-3
d_call: -

cdr3_nt: TGTGCCAGCAGTCCCTCCGTCACAGATACGCAGTATTTT
cdr3_aa: CASSPSVTDTQYF
clone_size: -
j_call: TRBJ2-3
v_call: TRBV6-5
d_call: -

cdr3_nt: TGTGCCAGCAGCCGCGGCGGGAGCTACAATGAGCAGTTCTTC
cdr3_aa: CASSRGGSYNEQFF
clone_size: -
j_call: TRBJ2-1
v_call: TRBV14
d_call: TRBD2

cdr3_nt: TGTGCCAGCAGCTTACAACAGGGGCGGGATGGCTACACCTTC
cdr3_aa: CASSLQQGRDGYTF
clone_size: -
j_call: TRBJ1-2
v_call: TRBV7-9
d_call: TRBD1

cdr3_nt: TGTGCCAGCAGCTTGCCCTGGGGGGGGAATTACAATGAGCAGTTCTTC
cdr3_aa: CASSLPWGGNYNEQFF
clone_size: few
j_call: TRBJ2-1
v_call: TRBV7-2
d_call: TRBD2

cdr3_nt: TGTGCCACCAGGGGACAGGATTCTTCCGGGGAGCTGTTTTTT
cdr3_aa: CATRGQDSSGELFF
clone_size: many
j_call: TRBJ2-2
v_call: TRBV24-1
d_call: TRBD1

cdr3_nt: TGTGCCAGCAGCTTAGGAGGGGGTAATCAGCCCCAGCATTTT
cdr3_aa: CASSLGGGNQPQHF
clone_size: many
j_call: TRBJ1-5
v_call: TRBV11-3
d_call: -

cdr3_nt: TGTGCCAGCAGCTTGTTGACAGAGTCTAACTATGGCTACACCTTC
cdr3_aa: CASSLLTESNYGYTF
clone_size: many
j_call: TRBJ1-2
v_call: TRBV5-4
d_call: -

cdr3_nt: TGTGCCAGCAGTTCTCTGGGGGGGGCCAACGTCCTGACTTTC
cdr3_aa: CASSSLGGANVLTF
clone_size: -
j_call: TRBJ2-6
v_call: TRBV28
d_call: -

cdr3_nt: TGTGCCGCCAATACCGGGACAGGGGGTCCAGGGCAGTTCTTC
cdr3_aa: CAANTGTGGPGQFF
clone_size: many
j_call: TRBJ2-1
v_call: TRBV10-3
d_call: TRBD1

cdr3_nt: TGTGCCAGCAGTTCCGCCGGACAGGGGAGCTACGAGCAGTACTTC
cdr3_aa: CASSSAGQGSYEQYF
clone_size: medium-sized
j_call: TRBJ2-7
v_call: TRBV27
d_call: TRBD1

cdr3_nt: TGTGCCAGCAGCCCCCGCGGGGGAATGAATGAGCAGTTCTTC
cdr3_aa: CASSPRGGMNEQFF
clone_size: many
j_call: TRBJ2-1
v_call: TRBV7-2
d_call: TRBD2

cdr3_nt: TGTGCCACCAGCCCCAGGGGGAGCCCCACGGGGGAGCTGTTTTTT
cdr3_aa: CATSPRGSPTGELFF
clone_size: many
j_call: TRBJ2-2
v_call: TRBV24-1
d_call: TRBD1

cdr3_nt: TGCGCCAGCAGCCAAGTGGCTAGCCCCCTCTACGAGCAGTACTTC
cdr3_aa: CASSQVASPLYEQYF
clone_size: few
j_call: TRBJ2-7
v_call: TRBV4-1
d_call: -

cdr3_nt: TGTGCCAGCAGTAACCAGGGGGACAATTCACCCCTCCACTTT
cdr3_aa: CASSNQGDNSPLHF
clone_size: many
j_call: TRBJ1-6
v_call: TRBV25-1
d_call: TRBD1

cdr3_nt: TGTGCCAGCAGCTTAGATCCGGCGGGAGGGAACTACGAGCAGTACTTC
cdr3_aa: CASSLDPAGGNYEQYF
clone_size: -
j_call: TRBJ2-7
v_call: TRBV7-8
d_call: TRBD2

cdr3_nt: TGTGCCAGCAGCTTAAGCGCCCCTGGGGGAGGGCAAGAGACCCAGTACTTC
cdr3_aa: CASSLSAPGGGQETQYF
clone_size: few
j_call: TRBJ2-5
v_call: TRBV7-2
d_call: TRBD2

cdr3_nt: TGTGCCAGCAGTTTAGCACAGGGCTTACACAATGAGCAGTTCTTC
cdr3_aa: CASSLAQGLHNEQFF
clone_size: -
j_call: TRBJ2-1
v_call: TRBV12-3/TRBV12-4
d_call: -

cdr3_nt: TGCGCCAGCTCAATGTACCGGGGGGAGACCCAGTACTTC
cdr3_aa: CASSMYRGETQYF
clone_size: -
j_call: TRBJ2-5
v_call: TRBV4-1
d_call: -

cdr3_nt: TGTGCCAGCAGTCGACAGCGCCTGGAAGCTTTCTTT
cdr3_aa: CASSRQRLEAFF
clone_size: -
j_call: TRBJ1-1
v_call: TRBV28
d_call: -

cdr3_nt: TGTGCCAGCAGCTTGGGGGGACAGTCGGTTGGAGGCTACACCTTC
cdr3_aa: CASSLGGQSVGGYTF
clone_size: -
j_call: TRBJ1-2
v_call: TRBV5-4
d_call: TRBD1

cdr3_nt: TGTGCCAGCAGCTTATCCCCGAGCGGTCTCTCCTACAATGAGCAGTTCTTC
cdr3_aa: CASSLSPSGLSYNEQFF
clone_size: -
j_call: TRBJ2-1
v_call: TRBV7-9
d_call: -

cdr3_nt: TGTGCCAGCAGTTTAGGGGGGCCTAGAGGGGAGACCCAGTACTTC
cdr3_aa: CASSLGGPRGETQYF
clone_size: medium-sized
j_call: TRBJ2-5
v_call: TRBV12-3/TRBV12-4
d_call: -

cdr3_nt: TGTGCCAGCAGCTTGGGACAGCAACCCTACGAGCAGTACTTC
cdr3_aa: CASSLGQQPYEQYF
clone_size: -
j_call: TRBJ2-7
v_call: TRBV6-2/TRBV6-3
d_call: TRBD1

cdr3_nt: TGTGCCATCAGGCCACCGGGACAGGGCACAGATACGCAGTATTTT
cdr3_aa: CAIRPPGQGTDTQYF
clone_size: many
j_call: TRBJ2-3
v_call: TRBV10-3
d_call: TRBD1

cdr3_nt: TGCAGTGCAGACGGGACTAGCGGGACGATGGGGGAGACCCAGTACTTC
cdr3_aa: CSADGTSGTMGETQYF
clone_size: few
j_call: TRBJ2-5
v_call: TRBV20-1
d_call: TRBD2